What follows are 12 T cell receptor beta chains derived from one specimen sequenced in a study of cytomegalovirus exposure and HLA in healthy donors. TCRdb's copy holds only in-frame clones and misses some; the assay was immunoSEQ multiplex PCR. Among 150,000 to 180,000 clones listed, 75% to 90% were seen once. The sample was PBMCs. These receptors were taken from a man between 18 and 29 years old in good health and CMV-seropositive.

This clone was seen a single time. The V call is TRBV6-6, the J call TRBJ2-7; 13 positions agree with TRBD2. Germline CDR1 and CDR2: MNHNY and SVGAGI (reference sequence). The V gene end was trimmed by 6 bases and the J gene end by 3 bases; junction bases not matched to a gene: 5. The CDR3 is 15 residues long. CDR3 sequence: CASSPLAGGNYEQYF. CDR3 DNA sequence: TGTGCCAGCAGCCCACTAGCGGGGGGGAACTACGAGCAGTACTTC.

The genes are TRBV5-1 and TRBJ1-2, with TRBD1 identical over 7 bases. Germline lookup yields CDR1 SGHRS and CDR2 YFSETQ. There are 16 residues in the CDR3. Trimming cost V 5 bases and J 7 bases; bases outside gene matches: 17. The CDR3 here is CASRVKQGPLLVGYTF. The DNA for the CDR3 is TGCGCCAGCAGGGTAAAACAGGGGCCACTTCTGGTTGGCTACACCTTC.

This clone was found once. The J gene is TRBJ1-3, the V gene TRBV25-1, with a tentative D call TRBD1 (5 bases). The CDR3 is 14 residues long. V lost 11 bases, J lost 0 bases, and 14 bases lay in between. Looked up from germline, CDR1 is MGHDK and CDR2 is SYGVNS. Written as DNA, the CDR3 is TGTGCCGGCCGAACAGGAATCTCTGGAAACACCATATATTTT. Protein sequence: CAGRTGISGNTIYF.

CDR3 sequence reads: CASRRGYGEKLFF. The CDR3 DNA reads TGTGCCAGTCGGCGGGGCTATGGAGAAAAACTGTTTTTT. The gene calls are TRBV19 and TRBJ1-4; possibly TRBD1 for D (5 bases). V was shortened by 8 bases and J by 8 bases, with 15 bases between the two germline ends. The CDR3 runs to 13 residues. The germline V gene encodes CDR1 LNHDA and CDR2 SQIVND (reference sequence).

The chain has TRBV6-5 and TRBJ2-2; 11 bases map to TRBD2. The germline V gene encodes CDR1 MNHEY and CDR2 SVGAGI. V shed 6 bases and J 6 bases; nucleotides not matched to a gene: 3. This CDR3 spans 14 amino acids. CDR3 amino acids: CASSQGLAAGELFF. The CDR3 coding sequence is TGTGCCAGCAGCCAGGGACTAGCGGCCGGGGAGCTGTTTTTT.

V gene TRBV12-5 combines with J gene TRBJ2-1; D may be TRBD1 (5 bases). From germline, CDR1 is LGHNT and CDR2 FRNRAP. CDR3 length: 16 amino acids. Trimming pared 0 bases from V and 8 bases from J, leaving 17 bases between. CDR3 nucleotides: TGTGCTAGTGGTTTGGTACATGGACGGACACCGGATGAGCAGTTCTTC. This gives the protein CASGLVHGRTPDEQFF.

The CDR3 DNA sequence: TGTGCCAGCAGCTTGGGATCGGCAGGGTCAGGCAATCAGCCCCAGCATTTT. It specifies CASSLGSAGSGNQPQHF. V usage is TRBV5-6 and J usage is TRBJ1-5; maybe TRBD1 (5 bases). V gave up 0 bases and J gave up 2 bases, with 15 bases separating them. Germline CDR1 reads SGHDT; CDR2 reads YYEEEE. The CDR3 runs 17 residues.

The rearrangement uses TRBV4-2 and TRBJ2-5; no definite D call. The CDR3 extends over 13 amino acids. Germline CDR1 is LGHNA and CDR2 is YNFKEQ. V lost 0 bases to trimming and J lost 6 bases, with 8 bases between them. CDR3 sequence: CASSQDQVQTQYF. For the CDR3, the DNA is TGTGCCAGCAGCCAAGATCAGGTCCAGACCCAGTACTTC.

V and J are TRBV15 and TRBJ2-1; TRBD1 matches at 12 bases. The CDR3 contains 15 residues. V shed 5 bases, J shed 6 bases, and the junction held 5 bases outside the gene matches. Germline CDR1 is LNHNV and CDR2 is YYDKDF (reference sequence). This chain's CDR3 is CATSEGTGGRNEQFF. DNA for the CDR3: TGTGCCACCAGCGAAGGGACAGGGGGCCGCAATGAGCAGTTCTTC.

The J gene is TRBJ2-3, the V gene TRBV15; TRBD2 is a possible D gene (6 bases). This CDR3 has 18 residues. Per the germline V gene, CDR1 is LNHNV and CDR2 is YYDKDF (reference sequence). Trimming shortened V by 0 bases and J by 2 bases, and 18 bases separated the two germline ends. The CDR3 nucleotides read TGTGCCACCAGCAGAGATATGTTCGTAGGCGGGGCCACAGATACGCAGTATTTT. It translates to CATSRDMFVGGATDTQYF.

The CDR3 nucleotides read TGTGCCAGCAGTTCGGTGGGCTATAGCAATCAGCCCCAGCATTTT. This translates into CASSSVGYSNQPQHF. The V gene is TRBV6-5, the J gene TRBJ1-5; no clear D gene. Germline V gene data show CDR1 as MNHEY and CDR2 as SVGAGI. The CDR3 spans 15 residues. V was pared by 4 bases and J by 0 bases, with 10 bases between.

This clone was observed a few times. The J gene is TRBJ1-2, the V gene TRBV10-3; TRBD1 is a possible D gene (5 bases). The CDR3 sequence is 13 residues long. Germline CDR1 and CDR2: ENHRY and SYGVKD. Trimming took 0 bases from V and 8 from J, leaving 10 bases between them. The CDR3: CAISESGLFGYTF. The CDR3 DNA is TGTGCCATCAGTGAGTCGGGACTATTCGGCTACACCTTC.